Each of the 20 T cell receptor beta chains below was sequenced from the same sample in a study of shared clonotypes between healthy human individuals. Generated by immunoSEQ multiplex PCR, the TCRdb table keeps only in-frame clones and is missing some. The data contain roughly 2.5 million clones, just over 90% of them singletons. The specimen was naive CD4+ T cells sorted from blood. Subset noted: CD45RA+ positively selected. The source of these receptors is a young man in good health.

Details on this clone: Other nucleotide sequences in the sample specify the same CDR3. V and J are TRBV6-5 and TRBJ1-2, with D perhaps matching TRBD1 (6 bases). The CDR3 length is 12 residues. With 6 bases removed from V and 7 bases from J, the gap between germline ends came to 12 bases. Germline loops: CDR1 MNHEY, CDR2 SVGAGI. The CDR3 sequence: CASRSGGGGYTF. The CDR3, as DNA: TGTGCCAGCAGATCGGGGGGCGGTGGCTACACCTTC.

A remark on this clone: The same CDR3 arises from other DNA sequences in this sample as well. This chain joins TRBV5-4 and TRBJ2-2; TRBD1 might be the D (7 bases). This CDR3 region has 14 residues. Germline CDR1 reads SGHNT; CDR2 reads YYREEE (reference sequence). V was clipped by 1 base and J by 5 bases, with 9 bases between them. The CDR3 here is CASSLSGGTGELFF. For the CDR3, the DNA is TGTGCCAGCAGCTTGTCAGGGGGGACCGGGGAGCTGTTTTTT.

With regard to this clone: Other DNA sequences in the same sample also yield this CDR3. The V gene is TRBV9, the J gene TRBJ1-2; maybe TRBD1 (5 bases). The CDR3 consists of 13 residues. Germline assignment: CDR1 SGDLS and CDR2 YYNGEE. Between the trimmed V and J ends, which lost 0 bases and 7 bases, there was a span of 10 bases. CDR3 in DNA: TGTGCCAGCAGCGTAGGTGAGGGGAGTGGCTACACCTTC. Residues: CASSVGEGSGYTF. The full variable domain, with the rest looked up from reference TRBV9 and TRBJ1-2, is DSGVTQTPKHLITATGQRVTLRCSPRSGDLSVYWYQQSLDQGLQFLIQYYNGEERAKGNILERFSAQQFPDLHSELNLSSLELGDSALYFCASSVGEGSGYTFGSGTRLTVV.

This chain uses TRBV30 with TRBJ2-1; D is perhaps TRBD1 (6 bases). CDR3 size: 14 residues. Germline CDR1 and CDR2: GTSNPN and SVGIG (reference sequence). V lost 2 bases and J 2 bases, leaving 10 bases between the germline ends. DNA for the CDR3: TGTGCCTGGAGTAGGGGGTACCCCTACAATGAGCAGTTCTTC. Translating gives CAWSRGYPYNEQFF.

The chain recombines TRBV18 with TRBJ1-6, with D possibly TRBD1 on 6 matching bases. Germline V lookup: CDR1 KGHSH, CDR2 LQKENI. With 4 bases removed from V and 7 bases from J, the gap between germline ends came to 14 bases. The CDR3 is made up of 15 amino acids. The CDR3 spells CASSQGVPENSPLHF. The CDR3 region has the DNA TGTGCCAGCTCACAGGGGGTGCCCGAAAATTCACCCCTCCACTTT. The full variable domain, with the rest looked up from reference TRBV18 and TRBJ1-6, is NAGVMQNPRHLVRRRGQEARLRCSPMKGHSHVYWYRQLPEEGLKFMVYLQKENIIDESGMPKERFSAEFPKEGPSILRIQQVVRGDSAAYFCASSQGVPENSPLHFGNGTRLTVT.

The chain is built from TRBV5-1 and TRBJ2-7, with D possibly being TRBD1 (6 bases). The CDR3 is 14 residues long. V lost 4 bases and J 1 base, leaving 12 bases between the germline ends. Per germline, CDR1 SGHRS and CDR2 YFSETQ. CDR3 sequence reads: CASSPTGTSYEQYF. In nucleotides, the CDR3 is TGCGCCAGCAGCCCGACAGGAACGTCCTACGAGCAGTACTTC.

The CDR3, as DNA: TGTGCCAGCAGTCGGGCCGGGACAGCGAACACCGGGGAGCTGTTTTTT. Protein sequence: CASSRAGTANTGELFF. This chain connects TRBV28 to TRBJ2-2, with 7 bases fitting TRBD1. After removal of 5 bases from V and 0 bases from J, the junction contained 6 bases not matched to a gene. This CDR3 has 16 residues. The V gene's germline CDR1 is MDHEN and CDR2 SYDVKM.

This chain links TRBV19 with TRBJ1-5; maybe TRBD1 (6 bases). Germline CDR1 is LNHDA and CDR2 is SQIVND (reference sequence). V was cut by 3 bases and J by 3 bases, with 12 bases left in between. The CDR3 spans 15 residues. CDR3 bases: TGTGCCAGTAGTATTCCCAGGGGTGCCAATCAGCCCCAGCATTTT. Translated: CASSIPRGANQPQHF.

This sequence joins TRBV11-1 and TRBJ2-3, with 8 bases fitting TRBD2. Germline CDR1 SGHAT, CDR2 FQDESV (reference sequence). V was pared by 5 bases and J by 5 bases, with 12 bases of the junction left unmatched. CDR3 size: 16 residues. This CDR3 reads CASSPDSGENGDTQYF. The CDR3 DNA is TGTGCCAGCAGCCCCGATAGCGGGGAGAATGGAGATACGCAGTATTTT.

The chain employs TRBV6-5 and TRBJ1-2; 9 positions agree with TRBD1. Germline-derived CDR1 and CDR2 are MNHEY and SVGAGI. The CDR3 totals 15 residues. After removal of 4 bases from V and 7 bases from J, the junction contained 10 bases not matched to a gene. The CDR3 bases are TGTGCCAGCAGTTTCACCGGGACAGGGAGTTTTGGCTACACCTTC. Protein: CASSFTGTGSFGYTF.

The chain employs TRBV6-6 and TRBJ2-7, with 9 positions matching TRBD2. The germline V gene has CDR1 MNHNY and CDR2 SVGAGI (reference sequence). There are 14 residues in the CDR3. The V segment lost 7 bases and the J segment 4 bases; nucleotides outside the gene matches: 8. CDR3 in amino acids: CASTNSGRGYEQYF. The CDR3 nucleotides are TGTGCCAGCACAAATAGCGGGAGAGGGTACGAGCAGTACTTC.

The gene calls are TRBV6-5 and TRBJ2-1; 7 bases match TRBD1. This CDR3 spans 12 amino acids. CDR1 is MNHEY and CDR2 is SVGAGI in the germline V gene. V lost 6 bases and J lost 9; bases outside the gene matches: 5. The CDR3 is CASRSSGGEQFF. In nucleotides, the CDR3 is TGTGCCAGCAGGAGTTCAGGGGGTGAGCAGTTCTTC.

This chain links TRBV25-1 with TRBJ1-5, with D hard to call. CDR1 MGHDK and CDR2 SYGVNS come from the germline V gene. The germline V and J ends were trimmed by 2 bases and 4 bases, with 6 bases remaining between them. This CDR3 region has 13 residues. The CDR3 region is CASSENDNQPQHF. The CDR3 DNA is TGTGCCAGCAGTGAAAACGATAATCAGCCCCAGCATTTT.

V usage is TRBV7-8 and J usage is TRBJ2-6; the match to TRBD2 covers 8 bases. The CDR3 is made up of 18 amino acids. Germline CDR1 and CDR2: SGHVS and FQNEAQ. Trimming at V came to 1 base and at J to 0 bases, leaving 5 bases not matched to a gene. CDR3: CASSLEASGYSGANVLTF. The DNA of the CDR3 is TGTGCCAGCAGCTTAGAAGCTAGCGGGTACTCTGGGGCCAACGTCCTGACTTTC.

The chain carries TRBV9 and TRBJ2-6; TRBD1 matches 7 bases. The V gene's germline CDR1 is SGDLS and CDR2 YYNGEE. The CDR3 is 20 amino acids. Trimming removed 3 bases from V and 0 bases from J; junction bases left unmatched: 15. The DNA for the CDR3 is TGTGCCAGCAGCGCCCCCCCGGGGACAGTAGGGAGCTCTGGGGCCAACGTCCTGACTTTC. It codes for CASSAPPGTVGSSGANVLTF.

The chain employs TRBV5-1 and TRBJ2-5, with 7 nucleotides matching TRBD2. V was clipped by 6 bases and J by 1 base; unmatched bases: 6. CDR3 length: 14 amino acids. CDR1 is SGHRS, CDR2 YFSETQ, per germline. The DNA of the CDR3 is TGCGCCAGCACCCTGGGGGGGACCCAAGAGACCCAGTACTTC. Its protein product is CASTLGGTQETQYF.

The table lists this clone with a count of one. V usage is TRBV5-1 and J usage is TRBJ1-2; D unresolved. CDR3 size: 15 residues. V was shortened by 0 bases and J by 0 bases, with 9 bases between the two germline ends. CDR1 SGHRS and CDR2 YFSETQ come from the germline V gene. For the CDR3, the DNA is TGCGCCAGCAGCTTGGGTGACATACCTAACTATGGCTACACCTTC. It yields the protein CASSLGDIPNYGYTF.

The chain couples TRBV6-1 to TRBJ2-7; D call uncertain. Germline V CDR1 and CDR2: MNHNS, SASEGT. The CDR3 totals 13 residues. V was trimmed by 5 bases and J by 7 bases, leaving 15 bases between them. CDR3 in DNA: TGTGCCAGCAGTCTCCTTCAGGAGAATGAGCAGTACTTC. Its translation is CASSLLQENEQYF.

The V gene is TRBV5-6, the J gene TRBJ1-2; D may be TRBD1 (5 bases). The CDR3 loop spans 12 amino acids. The germline V gene has CDR1 SGHDT and CDR2 YYEEEE. With 3 bases removed from V and 8 bases from J, the gap between germline ends came to 11 bases. The CDR3 DNA is TGTGCCAGCAGCTATTGGGGCCCCGGCTACACCTTC. It is translated as CASSYWGPGYTF.

The chain couples TRBV6-5 to TRBJ2-7, with a possible D match to TRBD1 (6 bases). The CDR3 consists of 15 residues. CDR1 MNHEY and CDR2 SVGAGI come from the germline V gene. V shed 7 bases and J shed 3 bases, with 19 bases lying between them. CDR3 in DNA: TGTGCCAGCAAGAAAACAGGGCTTAAGGACTACGAGCAGTACTTC. This sequence encodes CASKKTGLKDYEQYF.